The rows below give T cell receptor beta chains drawn from one sample of a study of CD8 T cells in ankylosing spondylitis. A single record per CDR3 protein comes from TCRdb applying MiXCR to the 5' RACE reads. The table includes about 420,000 distinct CDR3 sequences, under 25% detected once. Sequenced input: blood, either unsorted or a sorted T cell fraction (not recorded which). These receptors all stem from a male donor with ankylosing spondylitis. Each CDR3 is given with its conserved first and last residue. The order of the fields is J gene, D gene, clone size, V gene, CDR3 DNA, CDR3 protein. The D gene is left open where the match is weak. The size field is filled for only some rows; it gives once, few, many or a size class.

TRBJ2-1,NA,few,TRBV25-1,TGTGCCAGCAGTGAGGGTCTAGATCGACCTTACAATGAGCAGTTCTTC,CASSEGLDRPYNEQFF
TRBJ2-7,NA,few,TRBV18,TGTGCCAGCTCACCACTCGGGACTTCCTACGAGCAGTACTTC,CASSPLGTSYEQYF
TRBJ2-7,TRBD2,few,TRBV29-1,TGCAGCGTTGTCAGGGAGGGACTAGCGACTAACAAGCAGTACTTC,CSVVREGLATNKQYF
TRBJ2-6,NA,NA,TRBV5-1,TGCGCCAGCAGTGAAGTCGAATCTGGGGCCAACGTCCTGACTTTC,CASSEVESGANVLTF
TRBJ1-6,NA,many,TRBV9,TGTGCCAGCAGCGTAGACGATGGCTCCTATAATTCACCCCTCCACTTT,CASSVDDGSYNSPLHF
TRBJ1-1,NA,few,TRBV18,TGTGCCAGCTCAGTGGGGGGGGCGAACACTGAAGCTTTCTTT,CASSVGGANTEAFF
TRBJ2-1,TRBD2,NA,TRBV19,TGTGCCAGTAGTAAGGGACCTCGGGGGGAGTTCTTC,CASSKGPRGEFF
TRBJ2-7,TRBD2,few,TRBV12-3/TRBV12-4,TGTGCCAGCAGTTTAGGGCTAGCGGGAGGAACCTACGAGCAGTACTTC,CASSLGLAGGTYEQYF
TRBJ2-1,NA,few,TRBV20-1,TGCAGTGCAAGTGCCTCGGGACAACCCTACAATGAGCAGTTCTTC,CSASASGQPYNEQFF
TRBJ2-2,NA,NA,TRBV10-3,TGTGCCATCACAAGGGACATACAAACCGGGGAGCTGTTTTTT,CAITRDIQTGELFF